This T cell receptor (beta chain) was recorded in a study of cytomegalovirus exposure and HLA in healthy donors. General study points: What was likely a sequencing artifact was a cluster of highly shared sequence variants. Specificity for CMV antigens was confirmed in vitro for three of the CMV-associated chains. In a later analysis, TCR beta V- and J-gene trimming showed a link to a missense DCLRE1C variant. Accurate HLA-A and HLA-B prediction from TCR beta sequences was reported for most subjects.

Germline-derived CDR1 and CDR2 are MDHEN and SYDVKM. V trimming: 6 bases; J trimming: 3 bases; junction bases outside the gene matches: 5. CDR3 length: 15 residues. PCR employed 60 Vbeta and 13 Jbeta primers. Repertoires were generated with immunoSEQ multiplex PCR, while TCRdb's copy carries only in-frame clones and drops some. The table lists around 96,000 clones, around 60% of them singletons. With respect to this clone: Its matching antigen is unknown.

Sequenced material: PBMCs. This TCR came from a man aged 55-75 years in good health and CMV-seronegative. This chain uses TRBV28 with TRBJ2-6; 7 nucleotides agree with TRBD1. Here the CDR3 reads CASRRQGNGANVLTF. The DNA of the CDR3 is TGTGCCAGCAGGCGACAGGGCAATGGGGCCAACGTCCTGACTTTC.